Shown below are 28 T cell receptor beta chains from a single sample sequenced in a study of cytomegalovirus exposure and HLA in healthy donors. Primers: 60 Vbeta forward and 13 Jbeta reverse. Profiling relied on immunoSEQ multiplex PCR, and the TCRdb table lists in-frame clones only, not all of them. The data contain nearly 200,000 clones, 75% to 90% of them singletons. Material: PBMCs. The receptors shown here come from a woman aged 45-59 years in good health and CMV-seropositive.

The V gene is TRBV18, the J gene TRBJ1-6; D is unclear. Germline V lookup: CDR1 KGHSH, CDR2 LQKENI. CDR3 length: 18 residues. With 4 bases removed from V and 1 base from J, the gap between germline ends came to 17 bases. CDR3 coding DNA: TGTGCCAGCTCACTGGACTACGGATCGAATTCCTATAATTCACCCCTCCACTTT. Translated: CASSLDYGSNSYNSPLHF.

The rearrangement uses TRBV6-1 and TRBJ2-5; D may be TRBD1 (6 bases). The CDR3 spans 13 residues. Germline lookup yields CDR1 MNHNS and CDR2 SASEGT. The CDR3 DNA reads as TGTGCGTCGAAAGAAGGGGGACGCGAGACCCAGTACTTC. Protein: CASKEGGRETQYF.

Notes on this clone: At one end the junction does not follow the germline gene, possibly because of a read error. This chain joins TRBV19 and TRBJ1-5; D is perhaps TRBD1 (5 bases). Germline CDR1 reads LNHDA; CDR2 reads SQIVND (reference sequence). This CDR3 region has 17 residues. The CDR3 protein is CASSLEGNAGIGQPQHF. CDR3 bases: TGTGCCAGTAGTCTAGAGGGCAATGCAGGGATAGGTCAGCCCCAGCATTTT.

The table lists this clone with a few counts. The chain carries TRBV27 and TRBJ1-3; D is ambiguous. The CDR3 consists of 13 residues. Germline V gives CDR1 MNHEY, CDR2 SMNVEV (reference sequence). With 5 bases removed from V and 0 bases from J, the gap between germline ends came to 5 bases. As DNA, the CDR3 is TGTGCCAGCAGTCCGGGCTCTGGAAACACCATATATTTT. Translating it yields CASSPGSGNTIYF.

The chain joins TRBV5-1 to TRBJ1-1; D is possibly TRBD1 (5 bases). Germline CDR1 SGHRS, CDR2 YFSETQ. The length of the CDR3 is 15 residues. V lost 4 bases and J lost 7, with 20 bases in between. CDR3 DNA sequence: TGCGCCAGCAGCATCGACGGGGAGGGGCAGGGTGAAGCTTTCTTT. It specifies CASSIDGEGQGEAFF.

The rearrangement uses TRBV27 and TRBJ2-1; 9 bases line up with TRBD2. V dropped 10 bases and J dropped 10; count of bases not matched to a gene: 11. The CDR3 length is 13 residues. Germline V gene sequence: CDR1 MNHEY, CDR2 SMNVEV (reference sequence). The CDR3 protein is CATRTSARGEQFF. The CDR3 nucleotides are TGTGCCACGAGGACTAGCGCGAGGGGGGAGCAGTTCTTC.

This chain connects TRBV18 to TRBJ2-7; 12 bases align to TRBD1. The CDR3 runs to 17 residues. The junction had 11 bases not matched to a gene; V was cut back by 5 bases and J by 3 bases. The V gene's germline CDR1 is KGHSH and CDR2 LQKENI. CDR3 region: CASSTGTGGFDFYEQYF. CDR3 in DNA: TGTGCCAGCTCAACCGGGACAGGGGGCTTCGACTTCTACGAGCAGTACTTC.

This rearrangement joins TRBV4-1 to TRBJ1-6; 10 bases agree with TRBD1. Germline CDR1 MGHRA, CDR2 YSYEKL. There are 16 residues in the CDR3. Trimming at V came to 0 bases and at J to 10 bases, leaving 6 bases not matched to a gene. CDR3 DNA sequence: TGCGCCAGCAGCCAAGAGGGGGGACAGGGGAGGTCACCCCTCCACTTT. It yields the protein CASSQEGGQGRSPLHF.

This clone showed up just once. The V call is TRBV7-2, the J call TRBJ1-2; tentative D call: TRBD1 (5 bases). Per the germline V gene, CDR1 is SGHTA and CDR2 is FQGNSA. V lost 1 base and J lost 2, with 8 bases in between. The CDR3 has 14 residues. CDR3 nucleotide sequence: TGTGCCAGCAGCTTAGGGGGGGGGAACTATGGCTACACCTTC. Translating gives CASSLGGGNYGYTF.

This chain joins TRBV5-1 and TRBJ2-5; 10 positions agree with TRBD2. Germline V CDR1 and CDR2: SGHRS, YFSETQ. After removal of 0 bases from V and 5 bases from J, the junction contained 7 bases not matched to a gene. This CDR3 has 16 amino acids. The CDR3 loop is CASSLGGTSDGETQYF. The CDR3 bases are TGCGCCAGCAGCTTGGGAGGGACTAGCGATGGGGAGACCCAGTACTTC.

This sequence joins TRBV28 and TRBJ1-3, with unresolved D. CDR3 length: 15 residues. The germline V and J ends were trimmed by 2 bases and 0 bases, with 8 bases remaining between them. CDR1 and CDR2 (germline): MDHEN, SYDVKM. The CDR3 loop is CASSLADSSGNTIYF. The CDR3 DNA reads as TGTGCCAGCAGTTTAGCCGATAGCTCTGGAAACACCATATATTTT.

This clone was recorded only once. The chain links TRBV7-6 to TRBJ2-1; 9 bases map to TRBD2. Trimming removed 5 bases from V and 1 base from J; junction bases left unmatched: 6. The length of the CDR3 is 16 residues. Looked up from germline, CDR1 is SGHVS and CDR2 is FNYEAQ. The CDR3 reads CASSPGGLASYNEQFF. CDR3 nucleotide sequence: TGTGCCAGCAGCCCCGGAGGACTAGCGTCCTACAATGAGCAGTTCTTC.

The CDR3 protein is CASSKQNHNSPLHF. The CDR3 DNA is TGTGCCAGCAGCAAACAGAACCATAATTCACCCCTCCACTTT. V is TRBV5-6 and J is TRBJ1-6; D uncertain. Trimming left V 4 bases short and J 5 bases short, with 10 bases between. The CDR3 has 14 amino acids. Germline CDR1 SGHDT, CDR2 YYEEEE.

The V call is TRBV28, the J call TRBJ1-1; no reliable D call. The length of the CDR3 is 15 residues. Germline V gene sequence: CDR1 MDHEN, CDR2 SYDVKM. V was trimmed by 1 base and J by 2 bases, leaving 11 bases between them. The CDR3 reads CASSLLGAGNTEAFF. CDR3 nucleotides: TGTGCCAGCAGTTTATTAGGAGCGGGTAACACTGAAGCTTTCTTT.

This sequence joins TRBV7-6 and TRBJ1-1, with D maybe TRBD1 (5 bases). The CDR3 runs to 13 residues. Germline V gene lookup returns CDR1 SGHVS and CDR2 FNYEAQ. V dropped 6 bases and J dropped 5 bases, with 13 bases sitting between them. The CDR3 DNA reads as TGTGCCAGCAGTGGTTACAGGTTGACTGAAGCTTTCTTT. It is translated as CASSGYRLTEAFF.

This chain's CDR3 is CASSFILAGEETQYF. As DNA, the CDR3 is TGTGCCAGCAGCTTTATCCTAGCGGGAGAAGAGACCCAGTACTTC. This chain links TRBV7-2 with TRBJ2-5; TRBD2 matches 10 bases. The trim removed 3 bases at V and 3 bases at J, leaving 4 bases unmatched. This CDR3 has 15 amino acids. Germline lookup yields CDR1 SGHTA and CDR2 FQGNSA.

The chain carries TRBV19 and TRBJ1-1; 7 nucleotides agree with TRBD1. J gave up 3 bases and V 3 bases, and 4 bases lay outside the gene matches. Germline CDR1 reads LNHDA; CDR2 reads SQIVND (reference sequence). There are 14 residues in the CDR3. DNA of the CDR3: TGTGCCAGTAGTATGGGACAGTTGTACACTGAAGCTTTCTTT. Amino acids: CASSMGQLYTEAFF. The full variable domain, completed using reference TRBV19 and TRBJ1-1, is DGGITQSPKYLFRKEGQNVTLSCEQNLNHDAMYWYRQDPGQGLRLIYYSQIVNDFQKGDIAEGYSVSREKKESFPLTVTSAQKNPTAFYLCASSMGQLYTEAFFGQGTRLTVV.

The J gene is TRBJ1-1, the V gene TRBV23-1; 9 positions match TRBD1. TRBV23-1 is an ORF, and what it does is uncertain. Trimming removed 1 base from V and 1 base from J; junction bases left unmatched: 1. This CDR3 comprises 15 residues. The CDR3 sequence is CASSQWDRENTEAFF. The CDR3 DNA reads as TGCGCCAGCAGTCAATGGGACAGGGAGAACACTGAAGCTTTCTTT.

CDR3 sequence: CASTSGTGAYSPLHF. CDR3 nucleotides: TGTGCCAGCACCAGCGGGACAGGCGCTTATTCACCCCTCCACTTT. The chain has TRBV5-8 and TRBJ1-6; TRBD1 agrees at 8 bases. CDR3 length equals 15 residues. J was trimmed by 8 bases and V by 6 bases; bases with no gene match: 10. In germline, CDR1 is SGHTS, CDR2 YDEGEE.

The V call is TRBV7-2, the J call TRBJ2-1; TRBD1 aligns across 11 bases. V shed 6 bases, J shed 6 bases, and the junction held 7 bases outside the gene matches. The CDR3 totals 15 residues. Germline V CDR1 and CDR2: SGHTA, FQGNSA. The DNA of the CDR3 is TGTGCCAGCAGAGGGTGGGGACAGGGGGTCAATGAGCAGTTCTTC. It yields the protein CASRGWGQGVNEQFF.

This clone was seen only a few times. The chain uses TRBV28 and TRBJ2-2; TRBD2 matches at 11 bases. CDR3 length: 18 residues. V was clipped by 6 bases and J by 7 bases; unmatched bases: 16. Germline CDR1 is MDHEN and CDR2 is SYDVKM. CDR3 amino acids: CASSHRRVAGGPGGELFF. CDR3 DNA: TGTGCCAGCAGCCATCGGAGGGTAGCGGGAGGGCCTGGCGGGGAGCTGTTTTTT.

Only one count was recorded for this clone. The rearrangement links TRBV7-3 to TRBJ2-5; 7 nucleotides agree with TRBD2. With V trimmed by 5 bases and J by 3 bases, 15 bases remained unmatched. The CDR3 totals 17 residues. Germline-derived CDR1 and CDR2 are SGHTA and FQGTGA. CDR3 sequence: CASSKGPGREEEETQYF. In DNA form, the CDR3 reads TGTGCCAGCAGCAAAGGGCCGGGTCGGGAGGAGGAAGAGACCCAGTACTTC.

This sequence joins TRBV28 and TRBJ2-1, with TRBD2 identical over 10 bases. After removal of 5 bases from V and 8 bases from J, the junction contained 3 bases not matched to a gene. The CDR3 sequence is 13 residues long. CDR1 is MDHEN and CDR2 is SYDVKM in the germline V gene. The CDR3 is CASSGSGRDEQFF. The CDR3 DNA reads TGTGCCAGCAGTGGCAGCGGGAGGGATGAGCAGTTCTTC.

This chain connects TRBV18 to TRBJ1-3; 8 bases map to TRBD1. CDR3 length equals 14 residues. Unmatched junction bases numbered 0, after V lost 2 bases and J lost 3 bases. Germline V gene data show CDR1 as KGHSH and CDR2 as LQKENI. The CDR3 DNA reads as TGTGCCAGCTCACCAGACAGGGGTGGAAACACCATATATTTT. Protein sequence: CASSPDRGGNTIYF.

This chain's CDR3 is CATSADRGRGSYEQYF. The CDR3 region has the DNA TGTGCCACCAGCGCCGACAGGGGAAGGGGCTCCTACGAGCAGTACTTC. The chain recombines TRBV15 with TRBJ2-7; 8 bases agree with TRBD1. This CDR3 spans 16 amino acids. CDR1 and CDR2 from the germline V gene are LNHNV and YYDKDF (reference sequence). Trimming at V came to 5 bases and at J to 0 bases, leaving 9 bases not matched to a gene.

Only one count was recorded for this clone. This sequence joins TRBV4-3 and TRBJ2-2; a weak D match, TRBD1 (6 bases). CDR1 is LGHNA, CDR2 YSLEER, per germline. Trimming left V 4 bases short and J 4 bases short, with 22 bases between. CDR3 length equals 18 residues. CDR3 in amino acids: CASSLITGKVWVTGELFF. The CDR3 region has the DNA TGCGCCAGCAGCCTTATAACAGGGAAGGTCTGGGTCACCGGGGAGCTGTTTTTT.

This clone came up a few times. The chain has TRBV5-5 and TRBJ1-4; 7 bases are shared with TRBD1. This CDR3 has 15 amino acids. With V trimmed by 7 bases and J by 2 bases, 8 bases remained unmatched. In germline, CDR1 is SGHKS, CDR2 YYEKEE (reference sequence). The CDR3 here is CASPTGRTTNEKLFF. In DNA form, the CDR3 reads TGTGCCAGCCCGACAGGGAGAACTACTAATGAAAAACTGTTTTTT. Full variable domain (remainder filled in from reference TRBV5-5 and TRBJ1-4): DAGVTQSPTHLIKTRGQQVTLRCSPISGHKSVSWYQQVLGQGPQFIFQYYEKEERGRGNFPDRFSARQFPNYSSELNVNALLLGDSALYLCASPTGRTTNEKLFFGSGTQLSVL.

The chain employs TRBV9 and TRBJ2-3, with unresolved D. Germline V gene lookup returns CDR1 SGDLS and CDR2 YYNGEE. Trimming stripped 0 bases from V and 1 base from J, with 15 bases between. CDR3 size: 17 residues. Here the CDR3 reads CASSVGSESIGTDTQYF. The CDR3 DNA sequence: TGTGCCAGCAGCGTAGGAAGTGAAAGCATAGGCACAGATACGCAGTATTTT.